What follows are 11 T cell receptor beta chains derived from one specimen sequenced in a study of shared clonotypes between healthy human individuals. Clones were read by immunoSEQ multiplex PCR, and TCRdb kept only the in-frame ones, dropping some. The sample has a few million clones, roughly 95% seen once. CD45RO-negative CD8 cells positively selected for CCR7 made up the naive population, which excluded terminally differentiated effector memory CD45RA+ cells. Sequencing used naive CD8+ T cells from PBMCs. These receptors all stem from a man between 18 and 29 years old in good health. Some clones in this sample may be carry-over from other donors' samples.

The rearrangement uses TRBV5-6 and TRBJ1-2; the D gene is possibly TRBD1 (5 bases). Germline loops: CDR1 SGHDT, CDR2 YYEEEE. V gave up 0 bases and J gave up 4 bases, with 13 bases separating them. This CDR3 contains 15 residues. CDR3 coding DNA: TGTGCCAGCAGCTTGGGAGAGGGACTTACCTATGGCTACACCTTC. It is translated as CASSLGEGLTYGYTF.

There are many counts of this clone. V usage is TRBV6-1 and J usage is TRBJ2-5; 8 bases line up with TRBD2. V was clipped by 2 bases and J by 5 bases; unmatched bases: 10. CDR3 size: 16 residues. Germline V CDR1 and CDR2: MNHNS, SASEGT. CDR3 in DNA: TGTGCCAGCAGTGAAATGAAGCGGGAGAGGAGTGAGACCCAGTACTTC. It codes for CASSEMKRERSETQYF.

V gene TRBV28 combines with J gene TRBJ2-7; D tentatively reads TRBD1 or TRBD2 (5 bases each). This CDR3 spans 16 amino acids. V was clipped by 5 bases and J by 0 bases, with 17 bases between them. CDR1 and CDR2 (germline): MDHEN, SYDVKM. DNA of the CDR3: TGTGCCAGCAGTCCATACCGGGACCGTCCCTCCTACGAGCAGTACTTC. Amino acid sequence: CASSPYRDRPSYEQYF.

The rearrangement uses TRBV4-1 and TRBJ2-5; the match to TRBD2 covers 7 bases. The J call is doubtful: the DNA matches TRBJ2-7 better. The length of the CDR3 is 15 residues. Per germline, CDR1 MGHRA and CDR2 YSYEKL. The CDR3 loop reads CASSHVAGTTYEQYF. The CDR3 nucleotides read TGCGCCAGCAGCCACGTAGCGGGCACAACCTACGAGCAGTACTTC.

V gene TRBV13 combines with J gene TRBJ2-1; the match to TRBD2 covers 7 bases. The CDR3 spans 14 residues. From germline, CDR1 is PRHDT and CDR2 FYEKMQ (reference sequence). The ends lost 5 bases at V and 8 bases at J; junction bases unmatched: 9. CDR3 in amino acids: CASSQTSPSDEQFF. CDR3 DNA sequence: TGTGCCAGCAGCCAGACTAGCCCGTCAGATGAGCAGTTCTTC.

V is TRBV28 and J is TRBJ1-2; D not certain. Per germline, CDR1 MDHEN and CDR2 SYDVKM. The CDR3 has 12 amino acids. V lost 5 bases and J lost 7, with 11 bases in between. CDR3 loop: CASSPGVVGYTF. In DNA form, the CDR3 reads TGTGCCAGCAGTCCGGGAGTTGTTGGCTACACCTTC.

V usage is TRBV6-5 and J usage is TRBJ2-7; 8 bases line up with TRBD1. J lost 8 bases, V lost 4 bases, and 4 bases had no gene match. CDR3 length equals 12 residues. Germline V gene data show CDR1 as MNHEY and CDR2 as SVGAGI. The CDR3 protein is CASSSGQGKQYF. The CDR3 DNA reads as TGTGCCAGCAGTTCCGGACAGGGAAAGCAGTACTTC.

CDR3 DNA sequence: TGTGCCAGCAGCGACGGGACAGCTTCCACAGATACGCAGTATTTT. Its translation is CASSDGTASTDTQYF. This chain uses TRBV7-9 with TRBJ2-3; 7 positions agree with TRBD1. Germline V gives CDR1 SEHNR, CDR2 FQNEAQ (reference sequence). The CDR3 has 15 amino acids. V shed 5 bases, J shed 2 bases, and the junction held 7 bases outside the gene matches.

The rearrangement uses TRBV12-5 and TRBJ1-5; 7 nucleotides agree with TRBD1. V lost 6 bases to trimming and J lost 4 bases; unmatched junction nucleotides: 6. Germline CDR1 and CDR2: LGHNT and FRNRAP. This CDR3 has 14 residues. The CDR3 spells CASGHRGLNQPQHF. The CDR3 region has the DNA TGTGCTAGTGGCCACAGGGGATTAAATCAGCCCCAGCATTTT.

The gene calls are TRBV27 and TRBJ2-7; possibly TRBD2 for D (6 bases). V was cut by 2 bases and J by 7 bases, with 18 bases left in between. The germline CDR1 and CDR2 sequences are MNHEY and SMNVEV (reference sequence). The CDR3 extends over 15 amino acids. The CDR3 is CASSLAGGNQWEQYF. CDR3 bases: TGTGCCAGCAGTTTAGCGGGCGGGAACCAGTGGGAGCAGTACTTC.

The V call is TRBV27, the J call TRBJ2-1; possible D gene TRBD2, 5 bases. Per the germline V gene, CDR1 is MNHEY and CDR2 is SMNVEV (reference sequence). V shed 0 bases and J shed 12 bases, with 18 bases lying between them. The CDR3 covers 15 residues. The CDR3 loop is CASSLSRTAALRQFF. As DNA, the CDR3 is TGTGCCAGCAGTTTATCGAGGACTGCCGCCCTGAGGCAGTTCTTC.